One sample yielded the 32 T cell receptor beta chains listed below, sequenced in a study of blood T cell repertoires in COVID-19. Sequenced by immunoSEQ multiplex PCR; TCRdb stores in-frame clones only, minus some. The sample comprises 430,000 or so clones, 80% to 90% of which are singletons, and approximately 0.92% rests with the top ten. Source material: peripheral blood. These receptors were obtained from a man younger than 35 with COVID-19, enrolled during active disease.

The rearrangement uses TRBV7-8 and TRBJ1-3, with no clear D. V was pared by 7 bases and J by 0 bases, with 16 bases between. This CDR3 is built from 16 residues. Per the germline V gene, CDR1 is SGHVS and CDR2 is FQNEAQ. This chain's CDR3 is CASILTGVPSGNTIYF. The DNA of the CDR3 is TGTGCCAGCATCCTTACCGGGGTACCCTCTGGAAACACCATATATTTT.

The chain combines TRBV29-1 with TRBJ1-2; 9 bases are shared with TRBD1. V shed 6 bases, J shed 0 bases, and the junction held 5 bases outside the gene matches. The CDR3 is 14 amino acids. CDR1 and CDR2 from the germline V gene are SQVTM and ANQGSEA. This CDR3 reads CSVRDRDANYGYTF. The CDR3 DNA reads as TGCAGCGTCAGGGACAGGGACGCTAACTATGGCTACACCTTC.

This chain uses TRBV9 with TRBJ2-3; possible D gene TRBD2, 6 bases. The CDR3 covers 14 residues. V lost 3 bases and J 7 bases, leaving 15 bases between the germline ends. Germline-derived CDR1 and CDR2 are SGDLS and YYNGEE. CDR3 region: CASSGGGPQYTQYF. Written as DNA, the CDR3 is TGTGCCAGCAGCGGCGGAGGGCCACAGTATACGCAGTATTTT. Variable domain in full (rest from reference TRBV9 and TRBJ2-3): DSGVTQTPKHLITATGQRVTLRCSPRSGDLSVYWYQQSLDQGLQFLIQYYNGEERAKGNILERFSAQQFPDLHSELNLSSLELGDSALYFCASSGGGPQYTQYFGPGTRLTVL.

The genes are TRBV27 and TRBJ2-1; D is uncertain. Between the trimmed V and J ends, which lost 2 bases and 10 bases, there was a span of 12 bases. Germline CDR1 MNHEY, CDR2 SMNVEV (reference sequence). This CDR3 is built from 13 residues. The CDR3 DNA reads as TGTGCCAGCAGTTTAAGGAGATGGCTGGAGCAGTTCTTC. Translating it yields CASSLRRWLEQFF.

As to this clone: Other DNA sequences in the sample encode the same CDR3. V gene TRBV6-5 combines with J gene TRBJ2-6; D uncertain. Trimming pared 2 bases from V and 0 bases from J, leaving 5 bases between. CDR1 and CDR2 from the germline V gene are MNHEY and SVGAGI. The CDR3 contains 15 residues. The CDR3 nucleotides are TGTGCCAGCAGTTACAGCTTCTCTGGGGCCAACGTCCTGACTTTC. It encodes CASSYSFSGANVLTF.

This clone was recorded only once. The chain uses TRBV3-1 (or the pseudogene TRBV3-2) and TRBJ1-2; D gene unclear. CDR1 is LGHDT and CDR2 is YNNKEL in the germline V gene (reference sequence). The CDR3 length is 12 residues. V was clipped by 3 bases and J by 8 bases, with 10 bases between them. CDR3 sequence reads: CASSQVARGYTF. The CDR3 DNA is TGTGCCAGCAGCCAGGTAGCCCGCGGCTACACCTTC.

This chain uses TRBV6-5 with TRBJ1-2; D gene uncertain. CDR3 length: 15 amino acids. Germline V gives CDR1 MNHEY, CDR2 SVGAGI. V shed 6 bases and J shed 1 base, with 15 bases lying between them. CDR3 DNA sequence: TGTGCCAGCAGCCCCAGCAGGCCGAATAACTATGGCTACACCTTC. Protein product: CASSPSRPNNYGYTF.

The chain uses TRBV5-1 and TRBJ2-7; D is perhaps TRBD2 (5 bases). Germline V lookup: CDR1 SGHRS, CDR2 YFSETQ. The V gene lost 1 base and the J gene lost 0 bases, with 8 bases spanning the gap. The CDR3 is made up of 14 amino acids. CDR3 protein: CASSLTGSSYEQYF. In DNA, the CDR3 is TGCGCCAGCAGCTTGACGGGGAGCTCCTACGAGCAGTACTTC.

In its sample, this clone was seen once. The chain is built from TRBV7-2 and TRBJ2-5, with D perhaps TRBD2 (6 bases). The CDR3 is 14 amino acids. The V end was cut by 1 base, the J end by 6 bases, with 12 bases between. Germline loops: CDR1 SGHTA, CDR2 FQGNSA. The CDR3 here is CASSLGDSPQTQYF. Written as DNA, the CDR3 is TGTGCCAGCAGCTTAGGGGACTCCCCGCAGACCCAGTACTTC.

The rearrangement joins TRBV7-9 to TRBJ2-5; 10 nucleotides agree with TRBD2. This CDR3 spans 16 amino acids. Germline-derived CDR1 and CDR2 are SEHNR and FQNEAQ (reference sequence). V shed 5 bases, J shed 4 bases, and the junction held 10 bases outside the gene matches. The CDR3 DNA reads as TGTGCCAGCAGCCCAGGGGTAGCGGGAGGTCCAGAGACCCAGTACTTC. It is translated as CASSPGVAGGPETQYF.

This clone was recorded at least ten times. V gene TRBV5-5 combines with J gene TRBJ2-2; weak D call: TRBD2 (7 bases). The germline V gene encodes CDR1 SGHKS and CDR2 YYEKEE (reference sequence). The CDR3 is made up of 15 amino acids. V was clipped by 9 bases and J by 1 base, with 16 bases between them. The chain's CDR3 is CATRGDTENTGELFF. The CDR3 bases are TGTGCCACCCGGGGGGACACTGAGAACACCGGGGAGCTGTTTTTT.

The sample holds a few counts of this clone. The J gene is TRBJ1-2, the V gene TRBV30; D unclear. The CDR3 length is 14 residues. Deletions cut 2 bases from V and 8 bases from J, with 18 bases between. CDR1 and CDR2 from the germline V gene are GTSNPN and SVGIG (reference sequence). In DNA form, the CDR3 reads TGTGCCTGGAGTCAGGTATCCGGGGTTATAGGCTACACCTTC. It is translated as CAWSQVSGVIGYTF.

This sequence joins TRBV19 and TRBJ2-1; D perhaps matches TRBD2 (5 bases). The germline V gene has CDR1 LNHDA and CDR2 SQIVND (reference sequence). This CDR3 comprises 14 residues. Trimming removed 9 bases at V and 5 bases at J, with 17 bases between. This CDR3 reads CASAKVDGDNEQFF. For the CDR3, the DNA is TGTGCCAGCGCCAAGGTTGACGGGGACAATGAGCAGTTCTTC.

The chain is built from TRBV29-1 and TRBJ2-1, with no clear D. Germline V gene data show CDR1 as SQVTM and CDR2 as ANQGSEA. There are 14 residues in the CDR3. V was cut by 4 bases and J by 4 bases, with 14 bases left in between. The CDR3 nucleotides are TGCAGCGTTGTAGGAGCAAGCCATTACAATGAGCAGTTCTTC. This gives the protein CSVVGASHYNEQFF.

The V call is TRBV10-3, the J call TRBJ2-1, with D possibly matching TRBD1 (5 bases). The CDR3 totals 14 residues. CDR1 and CDR2 (germline): ENHRY, SYGVKD. Trimming removed 0 bases at V and 2 bases at J, with 5 bases between. This CDR3 reads CAISESTAYNEQFF. The DNA of the CDR3 is TGTGCCATCAGTGAGTCGACAGCCTACAATGAGCAGTTCTTC.

This chain links TRBV27 with TRBJ2-3; tentative D call: TRBD1 (8 bases). Trimming removed 5 bases from V and 2 bases from J, with 17 bases in between. Germline assignment: CDR1 MNHEY and CDR2 SMNVEV (reference sequence). The CDR3 has 16 amino acids. CDR3 coding DNA: TGTGCCAGCAGTCCGAGGACAGGGAGGGCCACAGATACGCAGTATTTT. It codes for CASSPRTGRATDTQYF.

The chain is built from TRBV27 and TRBJ1-1; D unclear. V lost 2 bases and J 11 bases, leaving 18 bases between the germline ends. The germline V gene has CDR1 MNHEY and CDR2 SMNVEV (reference sequence). CDR3 length: 14 amino acids. CDR3 sequence (DNA): TGTGCCAGCAGTTTAGGTGCGGAGGGCGGTTTGGCTTTCTTT. It translates to CASSLGAEGGLAFF.

A single count supports this clone. This chain joins TRBV19 and TRBJ2-1; TRBD2 matches at 8 bases. Losses at the gene ends were 3 bases for V and 5 bases for J; bases not matched to a gene: 3. The CDR3 sequence is 14 residues long. Germline assignment: CDR1 LNHDA and CDR2 SQIVND (reference sequence). CDR3: CASSISGKNNEQFF. The CDR3 coding sequence is TGTGCCAGTAGTATTAGCGGGAAGAACAATGAGCAGTTCTTC.

This sequence joins TRBV10-1 and TRBJ2-1; D gene uncertain. Trimming pared 0 bases from V and 7 bases from J, leaving 7 bases between. Germline loops: CDR1 WNHNN, CDR2 SYGVQD (reference sequence). The CDR3 has 13 amino acids. CDR3 region: CASSESRVNEQFF. For the CDR3, the DNA is TGCGCCAGCAGTGAGTCAAGAGTAAATGAGCAGTTCTTC.

The CDR3 protein is CASTAPDRNYGYTF. Written as DNA, the CDR3 is TGTGCCAGCACGGCCCCGGACAGAAACTATGGCTACACCTTC. This chain joins TRBV2 and TRBJ1-2, with D possibly TRBD1 on 6 matching bases. Trimming removed 7 bases from V and 2 bases from J, with 14 bases in between. Germline V gives CDR1 SNHLY, CDR2 FYNNEI. This CDR3 is 14 amino acids long. Full variable domain (remainder filled in from reference TRBV2 and TRBJ1-2): EPEVTQTPSHQVTQMGQEVILRCVPISNHLYFYWYRQILGQKVEFLVSFYNNEISEKSEIFDDQFSVERPDGSNFTLKIRSTKLEDSAMYFCASTAPDRNYGYTFGSGTRLTVV.

J is TRBJ1-4 and V is TRBV6-1, with D maybe TRBD1 (5 bases). The V gene lost 4 bases and the J gene lost 0 bases, with 12 bases spanning the gap. The CDR3 runs 16 residues. Looked up from germline, CDR1 is MNHNS and CDR2 is SASEGT. Here the CDR3 reads CASSVGGVATNEKLFF. The CDR3 DNA sequence: TGTGCCAGCAGTGTCGGGGGGGTGGCAACTAATGAAAAACTGTTTTTT.

The chain recombines TRBV19 with TRBJ1-5; D gene unclear. The germline gives CDR1 LNHDA, CDR2 SQIVND (reference sequence). The CDR3 totals 16 residues. V shed 6 bases and J shed 4 bases, with 19 bases lying between them. The DNA of the CDR3 is TGTGCCAGTAGCACCTTTTTTGTCCGGGAAAATCAGCCCCAGCATTTT. Translated, it gives CASSTFFVRENQPQHF.

The rearrangement joins TRBV6-6 to TRBJ2-5, with TRBD1 identical over 7 bases. V trimming: 5 bases; J trimming: 4 bases; junction bases outside the gene matches: 13. CDR3 size: 16 residues. The germline gives CDR1 MNHNY, CDR2 SVGAGI (reference sequence). CDR3 nucleotides: TGTGCCAGCAGTCGACCCATCCGGGACAGAGGAGAGACCCAGTACTTC. It specifies CASSRPIRDRGETQYF.

This clone was found once. The V and J genes are TRBV7-9 and TRBJ1-4; D unresolved. Germline V lookup: CDR1 SEHNR, CDR2 FQNEAQ (reference sequence). There are 14 residues in the CDR3. The V end was cut by 5 bases, the J end by 0 bases, with 7 bases between. The CDR3 here is CASSRGTTNEKLFF. The CDR3 region has the DNA TGTGCCAGCAGCCGCGGGACAACTAATGAAAAACTGTTTTTT.

The chain has TRBV4-1 and TRBJ2-1; D possibly corresponds to TRBD1 (6 bases). CDR1 MGHRA and CDR2 YSYEKL come from the germline V gene. V gave up 3 bases and J gave up 5 bases, with 14 bases separating them. The CDR3 has 15 amino acids. The DNA for the CDR3 is TGCGCCAGCAGCCACCGGGACATACCCGACAATGAGCAGTTCTTC. Protein product: CASSHRDIPDNEQFF.

This sequence joins TRBV11-2 and TRBJ2-1; D perhaps matches TRBD2 (7 bases). Germline CDR1 is SGHAT and CDR2 is FQNNGV. V lost 2 bases, J lost 4 bases, and 12 bases lay in between. The CDR3 is made up of 15 amino acids. DNA for the CDR3: TGTGCCAGCAGCTTAAGGGGGGGGGCTTACAATGAGCAGTTCTTC. Translated: CASSLRGGAYNEQFF.

The count of this clone is one. This CDR3 reads CASSYSRTGTETQYF. The CDR3 DNA is TGTGCCAGCAGTTACTCGAGGACAGGGACAGAGACCCAGTACTTC. The chain links TRBV6-5 to TRBJ2-5; 8 bases are a match to TRBD1. The V gene's germline CDR1 is MNHEY and CDR2 SVGAGI. The CDR3 runs to 15 residues. V lost 0 bases to trimming and J lost 4 bases; unmatched junction nucleotides: 4.

J is TRBJ2-3 and V is TRBV12-5; D gene unclear. Germline CDR1 and CDR2: LGHNT and FRNRAP. This CDR3 is 12 amino acids long. With 1 base removed from V and 3 bases from J, the gap between germline ends came to 2 bases. CDR3 sequence reads: CASGLATDTQYF. The CDR3 nucleotides read TGTGCTAGTGGTTTGGCAACAGATACGCAGTATTTT.

This chain links TRBV7-2 with TRBJ2-1; D is uncertain. The CDR3 runs to 14 residues. Germline lookup yields CDR1 SGHTA and CDR2 FQGNSA. Deletions cut 2 bases from V and 6 bases from J, with 11 bases between. The CDR3 DNA sequence: TGTGCCAGCAGCTTAAGAGGTGTGAGCAATGAGCAGTTCTTC. This codes for CASSLRGVSNEQFF.

The rearrangement joins TRBV4-1 to TRBJ2-1; 8 bases map to TRBD1. The CDR3 sequence is 15 residues long. With 0 bases clipped from V and 8 bases from J, the junction kept 6 bases outside the gene matches. Germline V lookup: CDR1 MGHRA, CDR2 YSYEKL. The CDR3 DNA reads TGCGCCAGCAGCCAAGAGGAACAGGGGGGTTATGAGCAGTTCTTC. It translates to CASSQEEQGGYEQFF.

This CDR3 reads CASAAGGNTIYF. CDR3 nucleotides: TGTGCCAGCGCAGCGGGCGGAAACACCATATATTTT. The chain uses TRBV6-6 and TRBJ1-3, with unresolved D. Trimming cost V 8 bases and J 4 bases, with 9 bases left between them. From germline, CDR1 is MNHNY and CDR2 SVGAGI (reference sequence). This CDR3 region has 12 residues.

The chain links TRBV6-5 to TRBJ2-2; TRBD2 aligns across 7 bases. This CDR3 is built from 14 residues. Germline CDR1 is MNHEY and CDR2 is SVGAGI. Trimming removed 6 bases from V and 7 bases from J; junction bases left unmatched: 8. CDR3 DNA sequence: TGTGCCAGCAGCCCGCCAGGGAGGGGCGGGGAGCTGTTTTTT. Protein product: CASSPPGRGGELFF.